These 29 T cell receptor beta chains came from one sample sequenced in a study of blood T cell repertoires in COVID-19. Here immunoSEQ multiplex PCR was the method, and the copy in TCRdb shows in-frame clones only, minus some. The repertoire holds about 76,000 clones, with more than 80% as singletons. The sample comprised peripheral blood. Source of these receptors: an older woman with acute or convalescent COVID-19.

The chain is built from TRBV10-3 and TRBJ2-1; TRBD2 might be the D (5 bases). The V gene's germline CDR1 is ENHRY and CDR2 SYGVKD. This CDR3 region has 13 residues. V shed 4 bases and J shed 6 bases, with 10 bases lying between them. This chain's CDR3 is CAISGRTSNEQFF. The CDR3 region has the DNA TGTGCCATCAGTGGCCGTACTAGCAATGAGCAGTTCTTC.

The chain couples TRBV3-1 (or the pseudogene TRBV3-2) to TRBJ1-1; the match to TRBD1 covers 8 bases. This CDR3 is 16 amino acids long. The germline gives CDR1 LGHDT, CDR2 YNNKEL (reference sequence). J lost 1 base, V lost 4 bases, and 8 bases had no gene match. The CDR3 region is CASSPTFGQGNTEAFF. In DNA form, the CDR3 reads TGTGCCAGCAGCCCAACCTTCGGACAGGGGAACACTGAAGCTTTCTTT.

V is TRBV2 and J is TRBJ1-2; D is perhaps TRBD1 (6 bases). The CDR3 loop spans 14 amino acids. Trimming stripped 5 bases from V and 2 bases from J, with 12 bases between. CDR1 is SNHLY and CDR2 is FYNNEI in the germline V gene. The CDR3 loop is CASSRHGQNYGYTF. The CDR3 nucleotides read TGTGCCAGCAGTAGACACGGACAGAACTATGGCTACACCTTC. The variable domain in full, with the rest retrieved from reference TRBV2 and TRBJ1-2, is EPEVTQTPSHQVTQMGQEVILRCVPISNHLYFYWYRQILGQKVEFLVSFYNNEISEKSEIFDDQFSVERPDGSNFTLKIRSTKLEDSAMYFCASSRHGQNYGYTFGSGTRLTVV.

As DNA, the CDR3 is TGTGCCAGCTCACCACAGGGACAGGTAGTGTCGGAAAAACTGTTTTTT. It yields the protein CASSPQGQVVSEKLFF. This chain links TRBV18 with TRBJ1-4, with 8 bases aligning to TRBD1. V shed 1 base, J shed 8 bases, and the junction held 9 bases outside the gene matches. The CDR3 runs to 16 residues. Germline V gene lookup returns CDR1 KGHSH and CDR2 LQKENI.

The chain is built from TRBV5-6 and TRBJ2-1; D is perhaps TRBD2 (6 bases). Trimming cost V 10 bases and J 6 bases, with 11 bases left between them. Germline values: CDR1 SGHDT, CDR2 YYEEEE. The CDR3 runs to 11 residues. The CDR3 is CAAGGINEQFF. CDR3 DNA sequence: TGTGCCGCCGGAGGGATCAATGAGCAGTTCTTC.

The V call is TRBV4-1, the J call TRBJ2-3; the match to TRBD2 covers 16 bases. J lost 4 bases, V lost 6 bases, and 4 bases had no gene match. Per germline, CDR1 MGHRA and CDR2 YSYEKL. This CDR3 is 16 amino acids long. This chain's CDR3 is CASSRGLAGGPDTQYF. The CDR3 region has the DNA TGCGCCAGCAGTCGGGGACTAGCGGGGGGGCCAGATACGCAGTATTTT.

This chain uses TRBV2 with TRBJ1-6; 7 bases agree with TRBD1. V was pared by 8 bases and J by 10 bases, with 11 bases of the junction left unmatched. Germline CDR1 and CDR2: SNHLY and FYNNEI. This CDR3 comprises 14 residues. CDR3 loop: CASQTGRARSPLHF. In nucleotides, the CDR3 is TGTGCCAGCCAGACAGGGAGAGCAAGATCACCCCTCCACTTT.

The J gene is TRBJ2-7, the V gene TRBV11-3; D possibly corresponds to TRBD1 (5 bases). Trimming left V 4 bases short and J 7 bases short, with 17 bases between. Germline V gives CDR1 SGHNT, CDR2 YENEEA. CDR3 length: 14 amino acids. CDR3 DNA: TGTGCCAGCAGCTCCAGGGATTCCTCTGGGGAGCAGTACTTC. Protein: CASSSRDSSGEQYF.

The chain joins TRBV30 to TRBJ1-2, with 11 bases aligning to TRBD1. Looked up from germline, CDR1 is GTSNPN and CDR2 is SVGIG (reference sequence). The CDR3 is 17 residues long. Trimming at V came to 2 bases and at J to 5 bases, leaving 13 bases not matched to a gene. The CDR3 reads CAWSRGTGGLLPYGYTF. As DNA, the CDR3 is TGTGCCTGGAGTCGAGGGACAGGGGGTTTACTCCCTTATGGCTACACCTTC.

This CDR3 is CASSRQGVEQYV. For the CDR3, the DNA is TGTGCCAGCAGCCGACAGGGGGTCGAGCAGTACGTC. This chain links TRBV5-4 with TRBJ2-7; 9 nucleotides align to TRBD1. V lost 4 bases and J lost 6; bases outside the gene matches: 2. The CDR3 runs to 12 residues. Germline CDR1 reads SGHNT; CDR2 reads YYREEE (reference sequence).

The chain combines TRBV9 with TRBJ2-2; 10 nucleotides align to TRBD1. The CDR3 consists of 16 residues. Germline V lookup: CDR1 SGDLS, CDR2 YYNGEE. J was trimmed by 6 bases and V by 1 base; bases with no gene match: 6. The CDR3 is CASSVKGQGGAGELFF. For the CDR3, the DNA is TGTGCCAGCAGCGTAAAAGGACAGGGGGGAGCCGGGGAGCTGTTTTTT.

The chain is built from TRBV3-1 (or the pseudogene TRBV3-2) and TRBJ1-1; D gene unclear. This CDR3 spans 12 amino acids. V dropped 1 base and J dropped 11 bases, with 11 bases sitting between them. Per the germline V gene, CDR1 is LGHDT and CDR2 is YNNKEL (reference sequence). CDR3: CASSQVWAMAFF. CDR3 sequence (DNA): TGTGCCAGCAGCCAAGTCTGGGCTATGGCTTTCTTT.

The rearrangement uses TRBV4-1 and TRBJ1-6; D gene ambiguous. Germline lookup yields CDR1 MGHRA and CDR2 YSYEKL. This CDR3 contains 12 residues. The V end was cut by 3 bases, the J end by 8 bases, with 5 bases between. The CDR3 here is CASSHSDSPLHF. The DNA of the CDR3 is TGCGCCAGCAGCCACTCCGATTCACCCCTCCACTTT.

The chain employs TRBV5-1 and TRBJ2-7; tentatively, D is TRBD1 (6 bases). V was trimmed by 0 bases and J by 3 bases, leaving 13 bases between them. The CDR3 has 15 amino acids. Germline V CDR1 and CDR2: SGHRS, YFSETQ. The CDR3 loop reads CASSLDLGRGYEQYV. The CDR3, as DNA: TGCGCCAGCAGCTTGGACTTGGGCAGGGGCTACGAGCAGTACGTC.

The chain joins TRBV4-1 to TRBJ1-2; TRBD1 aligns across 7 bases. CDR1 and CDR2 (germline): MGHRA, YSYEKL. The CDR3 is 14 amino acids. V trimming: 0 bases; J trimming: 7 bases; junction bases outside the gene matches: 5. CDR3 sequence (DNA): TGCGCCAGCAGCCAAGATCGAGGGGGCGGTGGCTACACCTTC. Translating it yields CASSQDRGGGGYTF.

This chain uses TRBV4-1 with TRBJ1-5; no reliable D call. V was shortened by 4 bases and J by 1 base, with 17 bases between the two germline ends. The CDR3 is 17 amino acids. Germline CDR1 and CDR2: MGHRA and YSYEKL. The CDR3 nucleotides read TGCGCCAGCAGCCCATGGACTGCTGGAGGGAGCAATCAGCCCCAGCATTTT. Amino acid sequence: CASSPWTAGGSNQPQHF.

The chain employs TRBV5-1 and TRBJ1-3; D uncertain. With 1 base removed from V and 0 bases from J, the gap between germline ends came to 14 bases. Germline CDR1 and CDR2: SGHRS and YFSETQ. The CDR3 is 17 amino acids. This CDR3 reads CASSLIPLLNSGNTIYF. In DNA form, the CDR3 reads TGCGCCAGCAGCTTGATCCCTTTACTAAACTCTGGAAACACCATATATTTT.

This clone was seen a few times. The rearrangement links TRBV20-1 to TRBJ1-1, with 7 bases lining up with TRBD1. Germline V gene sequence: CDR1 DFQATT, CDR2 SNEGSKA (reference sequence). V lost 8 bases and J lost 11; bases outside the gene matches: 8. The CDR3 contains 10 residues. In nucleotides, the CDR3 is TGCAGTCCCAAGGGGGCCAGGGCTTTCTTT. This codes for CSPKGARAFF.

This clone was found a few times. The rearrangement links TRBV5-5 to TRBJ2-1; D is unclear. CDR3 length: 16 amino acids. The germline V gene encodes CDR1 SGHKS and CDR2 YYEKEE (reference sequence). V lost 4 bases to trimming and J lost 2 bases, with 16 bases between them. The CDR3 sequence: CASSLLGSVAYNEQFF. As DNA, the CDR3 is TGTGCCAGCAGCCTTCTCGGAAGCGTAGCCTACAATGAGCAGTTCTTC.

The chain joins TRBV29-1 to TRBJ1-5; 8 bases map to TRBD1. The V gene end was trimmed by 4 bases and the J gene end by 5 bases; junction bases not matched to a gene: 4. The CDR3 consists of 13 residues. Germline CDR1 SQVTM, CDR2 ANQGSEA. CDR3 bases: TGCAGCGTTGGACAGGGGAAGGATCAGCCCCAGCATTTT. Encoded protein: CSVGQGKDQPQHF.

This chain uses TRBV7-8 with TRBJ2-5, with 11 positions matching TRBD2. Germline V gene data show CDR1 as SGHVS and CDR2 as FQNEAQ. J was trimmed by 0 bases and V by 1 base; bases with no gene match: 4. The CDR3 consists of 17 residues. The CDR3 DNA sequence: TGTGCCAGCAGCTTAGAGGCTAGCGGGGGGTACCAAGAGACCCAGTACTTC. Translated, it gives CASSLEASGGYQETQYF.

The chain carries TRBV6-1 and TRBJ2-3; 7 nucleotides align to TRBD1. The V and J ends lost 2 bases and 4 bases, in that order; junction bases with no gene match: 3. Germline V gene lookup returns CDR1 MNHNS and CDR2 SASEGT. The CDR3 length is 14 residues. CDR3 nucleotide sequence: TGTGCCAGCAGTGAAAGGGGGCCGCCAGATACGCAGTATTTT. Protein product: CASSERGPPDTQYF.

The V gene is TRBV3-1 (or the pseudogene TRBV3-2), the J gene TRBJ1-1, with a possible D match to TRBD1 (6 bases). The length of the CDR3 is 13 residues. Per the germline V gene, CDR1 is LGHDT and CDR2 is YNNKEL (reference sequence). The V gene lost 4 bases and the J gene lost 8 bases, with 14 bases spanning the gap. CDR3 in DNA: TGTGCCAGCAGCCTACACAGGGTCTCCGAAGCTTTCTTT. Amino acid sequence: CASSLHRVSEAFF.

J is TRBJ1-2 and V is TRBV4-3; a possible D gene is TRBD1 (5 bases). Trimming removed 3 bases from V and 6 bases from J, with 11 bases in between. The V gene's germline CDR1 is LGHNA and CDR2 YSLEER. This CDR3 contains 13 residues. The DNA for the CDR3 is TGCGCCAGCAGCCATGACCGGGGGAATGGCTACACCTTC. Translation gives CASSHDRGNGYTF.

This rearrangement joins TRBV5-4 to TRBJ2-3, with D possibly TRBD2 on 5 matching bases. The V gene's germline CDR1 is SGHNT and CDR2 YYREEE (reference sequence). The V end was cut by 0 bases, the J end by 0 bases, with 8 bases between. This CDR3 region has 15 residues. The chain's CDR3 is CASSLDSGSTDTQYF. For the CDR3, the DNA is TGTGCCAGCAGCTTGGATTCGGGGAGCACAGATACGCAGTATTTT.

V and J are TRBV7-9 and TRBJ2-6; possible D gene TRBD1, 5 bases. V dropped 5 bases and J dropped 8 bases, with 19 bases sitting between them. The germline CDR1 and CDR2 sequences are SEHNR and FQNEAQ (reference sequence). The CDR3 extends over 16 amino acids. The CDR3 DNA follows: TGTGCCAGCAGCACCCGACAGCGAAAATATCCCAACGTCCTGACTTTC. Amino acids: CASSTRQRKYPNVLTF.

This sequence joins TRBV19 and TRBJ1-5; D gene ambiguous. Germline V gene lookup returns CDR1 LNHDA and CDR2 SQIVND (reference sequence). The CDR3 has 15 residues. V lost 3 bases, J lost 4 bases, and 13 bases lay in between. CDR3 residues: CASSIFFQANQPQHF. In DNA, the CDR3 is TGTGCCAGTAGTATTTTCTTCCAGGCTAATCAGCCCCAGCATTTT.

The CDR3 DNA reads as TGTGCCAGCAGCTTAGAATTTGGGAGTCTCGCTATTGGCTACACCTTC. This encodes CASSLEFGSLAIGYTF. The V gene is TRBV7-9, the J gene TRBJ1-2, with D unclear. Germline CDR1 SEHNR, CDR2 FQNEAQ (reference sequence). V lost 1 base to trimming and J lost 7 bases, with 19 bases between them. The CDR3 loop spans 16 amino acids.

This rearrangement joins TRBV9 to TRBJ1-2, with D unresolved. V lost 0 bases, J lost 2 bases, and 8 bases lay in between. The CDR3 has 14 amino acids. From germline, CDR1 is SGDLS and CDR2 YYNGEE. CDR3 protein: CASSVGTGNYGYTF. The DNA of the CDR3 is TGTGCCAGCAGCGTAGGAACGGGAAACTATGGCTACACCTTC.